This entry features one T cell receptor (beta chain) sequence. The sample is drawn from a study of cytomegalovirus exposure and HLA in healthy donors. Study details: From HLA-typed donors, an early data release held about 85 million unique TCRs.

The ends lost 4 bases at V and 6 bases at J; junction bases unmatched: 11. Germline CDR1 reads SEHNR; CDR2 reads FQNEAQ (reference sequence). The CDR3 has 16 amino acids. The PCR had 60 Vbeta and 13 Jbeta primers. The assay was immunoSEQ multiplex PCR, and TCRdb's table has in-frame clones only and misses some. The data contain fewer than 200,000 clones, 75% of them seen just once; the ten biggest clones take up 2.5% to 3%. The receptor comes from a woman between 50 and 59 years old in good health and CMV-seropositive. The sequenced sample was PBMCs. The chain combines TRBV7-9 with TRBJ2-7; 11 positions match TRBD2. CDR3 residues: CASSYATSGGYREQYF. The CDR3, as DNA: TGTGCCAGCAGCTACGCTACTAGCGGGGGCTACCGCGAGCAGTACTTC.